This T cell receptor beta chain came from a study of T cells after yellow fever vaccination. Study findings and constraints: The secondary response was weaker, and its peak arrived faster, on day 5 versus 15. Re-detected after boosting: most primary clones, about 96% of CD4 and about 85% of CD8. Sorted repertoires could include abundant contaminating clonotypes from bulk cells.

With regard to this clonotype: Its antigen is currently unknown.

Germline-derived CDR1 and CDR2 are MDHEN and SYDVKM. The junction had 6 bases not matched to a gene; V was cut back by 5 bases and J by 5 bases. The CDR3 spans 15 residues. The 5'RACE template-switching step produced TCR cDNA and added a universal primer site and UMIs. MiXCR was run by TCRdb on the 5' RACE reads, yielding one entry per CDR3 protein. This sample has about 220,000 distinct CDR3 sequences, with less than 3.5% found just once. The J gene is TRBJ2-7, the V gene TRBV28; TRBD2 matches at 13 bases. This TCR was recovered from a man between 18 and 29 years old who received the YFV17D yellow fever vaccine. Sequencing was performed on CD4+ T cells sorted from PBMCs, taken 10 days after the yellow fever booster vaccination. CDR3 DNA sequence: TGTGCCAGCAGTCTGACCGGGACTAGCGGGGACGAGCAGTACGTC. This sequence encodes CASSLTGTSGDEQYV.